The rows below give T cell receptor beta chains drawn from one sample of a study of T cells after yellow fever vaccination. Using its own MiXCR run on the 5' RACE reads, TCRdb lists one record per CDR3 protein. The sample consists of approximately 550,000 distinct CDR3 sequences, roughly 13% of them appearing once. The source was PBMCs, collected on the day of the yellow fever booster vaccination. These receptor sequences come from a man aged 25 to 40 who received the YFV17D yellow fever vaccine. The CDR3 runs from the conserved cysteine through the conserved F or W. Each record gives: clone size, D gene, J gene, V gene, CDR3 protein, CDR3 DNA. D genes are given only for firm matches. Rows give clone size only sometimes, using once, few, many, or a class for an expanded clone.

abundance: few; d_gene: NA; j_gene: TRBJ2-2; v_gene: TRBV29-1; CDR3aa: CSVELALSNTGELFF; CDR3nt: TGCAGCGTTGAACTAGCGCTGTCGAACACCGGGGAGCTGTTTTTT
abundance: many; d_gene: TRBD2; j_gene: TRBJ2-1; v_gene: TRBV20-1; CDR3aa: CSAPTGLATYEQFF; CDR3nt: TGCAGTGCACCGACGGGACTAGCAACCTATGAGCAGTTCTTC
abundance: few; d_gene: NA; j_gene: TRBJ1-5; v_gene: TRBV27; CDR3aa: CASSKRNQPQHF; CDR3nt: TGTGCCAGCAGTAAACGAAATCAGCCCCAGCATTTT
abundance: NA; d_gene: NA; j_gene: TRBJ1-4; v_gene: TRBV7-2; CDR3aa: CASSSATFGNEKLFF; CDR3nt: TGTGCCAGCAGCTCTGCAACTTTCGGCAATGAAAAACTGTTTTTT
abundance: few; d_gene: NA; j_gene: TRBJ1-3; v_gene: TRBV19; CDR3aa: CASRANSGNTIYF; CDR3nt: TGTGCCAGTCGAGCTAACTCTGGAAACACCATATATTTT
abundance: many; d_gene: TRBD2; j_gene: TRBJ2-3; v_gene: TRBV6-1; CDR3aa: CASSRFLAGSMDTQYF; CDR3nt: TGTGCCAGCAGTAGGTTCCTAGCGGGCTCCATGGATACGCAGTATTTT
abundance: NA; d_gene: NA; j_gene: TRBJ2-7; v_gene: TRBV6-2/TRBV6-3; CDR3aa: CASRGTGNEQYF; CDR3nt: TGTGCCAGCAGAGGAACTGGAAACGAGCAGTACTTC
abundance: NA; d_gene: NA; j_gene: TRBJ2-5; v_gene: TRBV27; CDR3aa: CASREFREGTQYF; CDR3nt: TGTGCCAGCAGAGAGTTCAGGGAAGGTACCCAGTACTTC
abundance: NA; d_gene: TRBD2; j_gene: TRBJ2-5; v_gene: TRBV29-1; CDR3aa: CSAATSGSFETQYF; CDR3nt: TGCAGCGCCGCGACTAGCGGGAGTTTTGAGACCCAGTACTTC
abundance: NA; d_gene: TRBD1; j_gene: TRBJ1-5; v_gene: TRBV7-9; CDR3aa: CASSHGTGPYSNQPQHF; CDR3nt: TGTGCCAGCAGCCACGGGACAGGACCCTATAGCAATCAGCCCCAGCATTTT
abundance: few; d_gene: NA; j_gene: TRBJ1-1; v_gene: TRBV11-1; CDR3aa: CASSHRQNTEAFF; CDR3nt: TGTGCCAGCAGCCACAGACAGAACACTGAAGCTTTCTTT
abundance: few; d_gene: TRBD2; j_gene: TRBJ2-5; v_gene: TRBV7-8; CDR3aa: CASSYTPTSGGQAQYF; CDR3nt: TGTGCCAGCAGCTATACCCCGACTAGCGGTGGACAGGCCCAGTACTTC
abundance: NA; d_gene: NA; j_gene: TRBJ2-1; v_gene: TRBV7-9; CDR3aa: CASSLVIEQFF; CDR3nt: TGTGCCAGCAGCTTAGTTATTGAGCAGTTCTTC
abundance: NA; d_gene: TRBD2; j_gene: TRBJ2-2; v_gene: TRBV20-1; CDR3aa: CSAKGSLGTSGTNTGELFF; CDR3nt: TGCAGTGCTAAAGGAAGTCTGGGGACTAGCGGGACGAACACCGGGGAGCTGTTTTTT
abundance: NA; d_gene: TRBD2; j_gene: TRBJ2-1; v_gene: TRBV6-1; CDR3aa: CASRLLAAFYNEQFF; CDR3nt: TGTGCCAGCAGGCTCCTAGCGGCCTTCTACAATGAGCAGTTCTTC